This TCR beta chain is from a study of cytomegalovirus exposure and HLA in healthy donors. Study details: HLA-typed donors were the source of around 77 million unique TCRs held in an early data release. The study, taken as a whole, reports: In a later analysis, the majority of CMV-associated beta chains seemingly showed HLA restriction. In a later analysis, TCR beta V- and J-gene trimming showed a link to a missense DCLRE1C variant. Earlier results showed most TCR beta V segments being productive about 90% or about 30% of the time.

Germline V gene data show CDR1 as SEHNR and CDR2 as FQNEAQ (reference sequence). The length of the CDR3 is 14 residues. The V and J ends lost 1 base and 2 bases respectively, with 9 bases between them. Remarks on this clone: What it binds is unknown. Other DNA variants within this sample encode the same CDR3.

The PCR used 60 Vbeta and 13 Jbeta primers. Data came from immunoSEQ multiplex PCR; TCRdb stores just in-frame clones and leaves some out. The sample lists some 95,000 clones, approximately 69% occurring once. The specimen was PBMCs. The source is a female donor in good health and CMV-seronegative. This rearrangement joins TRBV7-9 to TRBJ2-7, with a weak D call TRBD2 (5 bases). The CDR3 DNA is TGTGCCAGCAGCTTAGGTCTAGCACCCTACGAGCAGTACTTC. This translates into CASSLGLAPYEQYF.